A single sample is the source of the 21 T cell receptor beta chains below, sequenced in a study of cytomegalovirus exposure and HLA in healthy donors (TCRdb year 2017). The method was the immunoSEQ multiplex PCR assay. For the multiplex PCR, a mixture combining 60 forward primers for TCR Vbeta segments and 13 reverse primers for TCR Jbeta segments was used. What TCRdb holds here is the immuneACCESS table cut down to in-frame rearrangements. Part of the clones is not present; checked against another copy, under half of the missing clones reflect an unresolved V gene, and the others are unexplained. Across this sample there are over 150,000 clones, with about 80% seen only once. The ten most abundant clones make up 1.2% to 1.5% of the sample. Sequencing was carried out using PBMCs. The receptors derive from a woman aged 25 to 39 in good health and CMV-seropositive.

This chain uses TRBV5-4 with TRBJ2-1, with D perhaps matching TRBD2 (5 bases). The CDR3 totals 15 residues. Germline V gives CDR1 SGHNT, CDR2 YYREEE (reference sequence). V lost 4 bases to trimming and J lost 9 bases, with 20 bases between them. CDR3 DNA: TGTGCCAGCAGCCCCCCCTATCGGGAATTCAGTGAGCAGTTCTTC. As protein: CASSPPYREFSEQFF.

The chain carries TRBV6-4 and TRBJ2-5; TRBD2 agrees at 7 bases. The CDR3 has 15 amino acids. Germline V lookup: CDR1 MRHNA, CDR2 SNTAGT. After removal of 5 bases from V and 5 bases from J, the junction contained 11 bases not matched to a gene. Written as DNA, the CDR3 is TGTGCCAGCAGTCCCCTTGCGGGAGATCTGGAGACCCAGTACTTC. This sequence encodes CASSPLAGDLETQYF.

This clone appeared once. V and J are TRBV4-1 and TRBJ1-5; D possibly corresponds to TRBD1 (5 bases). The CDR3 spans 14 residues. The germline CDR1 and CDR2 sequences are MGHRA and YSYEKL. V dropped 1 base and J dropped 9 bases, with 13 bases sitting between them. Written as DNA, the CDR3 is TGCGCCAGCAGCCAAGGGACGGGGGGAGCGCCCCAGCATTTT. It specifies CASSQGTGGAPQHF.

The chain couples TRBV6-5 to TRBJ2-7, with 11 positions matching TRBD2. Germline V CDR1 and CDR2: MNHEY, SVGAGI. This CDR3 is 16 amino acids long. The V segment lost 0 bases and the J segment 8 bases; nucleotides outside the gene matches: 9. CDR3 loop: CASSYSGLAENTKQYF. The CDR3 region has the DNA TGTGCCAGCAGTTACTCGGGACTAGCGGAAAATACGAAGCAGTACTTC.

The chain uses TRBV7-2 and TRBJ2-5; D is uncertain. Between the trimmed V and J ends, which lost 2 bases and 5 bases, there was a span of 15 bases. The germline CDR1 and CDR2 sequences are SGHTA and FQGNSA. The CDR3 is 15 amino acids. The CDR3 region has the DNA TGTGCCAGCAGCTTATTGATTGGCTCCTGGGAGACCCAGTACTTC. Residues: CASSLLIGSWETQYF.

This clone was seen more than once but under ten times. This sequence joins TRBV4-2 and TRBJ2-3; 11 positions agree with TRBD2. Trimming removed 4 bases from V and 2 bases from J; junction bases left unmatched: 5. The length of the CDR3 is 16 residues. Germline V gene sequence: CDR1 LGHNA, CDR2 YNFKEQ. CDR3 sequence reads: CASSPRLAGLTDTQYF. The CDR3 bases are TGTGCCAGCAGCCCTAGACTAGCGGGGCTCACAGATACGCAGTATTTT.

This chain links TRBV30 with TRBJ1-2, with D hard to call. Germline CDR1 is GTSNPN and CDR2 is SVGIG (reference sequence). With 2 bases removed from V and 5 bases from J, the gap between germline ends came to 12 bases. This CDR3 region has 13 residues. The CDR3 loop reads CAWSKAEVYGYTF. CDR3 nucleotide sequence: TGTGCCTGGAGTAAGGCGGAGGTGTATGGCTACACCTTC.

The genes are TRBV5-1 and TRBJ2-2, with 7 bases identical to TRBD2. The CDR3 is 17 amino acids. Germline CDR1 SGHRS, CDR2 YFSETQ. V dropped 0 bases and J dropped 1; count of bases not matched to a gene: 6. The CDR3 loop is CASSLGGAGLNTGELFF. In nucleotides, the CDR3 is TGCGCCAGCAGCTTGGGGGGAGCGGGATTGAACACCGGGGAGCTGTTTTTT.

There are a few counts of this clone. The chain couples TRBV6-5 to TRBJ2-3, with D tentatively TRBD2 (6 bases). Trimming took 6 bases from V and 3 from J, leaving 16 bases between them. CDR3 length equals 15 residues. Germline CDR1 reads MNHEY; CDR2 reads SVGAGI. In nucleotides, the CDR3 is TGTGCCAGCAGACCACCCCCCGCGGGGACAGATACGCAGTATTTT. Its translation: CASRPPPAGTDTQYF.

V gene TRBV21-1 combines with J gene TRBJ1-1; the tabulated D call, TRBD1, remains unverified against the DNA. TRBV21-1 is annotated as a pseudogene. The CDR3 runs to 14 residues. As DNA, the CDR3 is TGTGCCAGCAGCAAAGGTTCAGGTGGCACTGAAGCTTTCTTT. Translation: CASSKGSGGTEAFF.

The V gene is TRBV5-1, the J gene TRBJ2-5; TRBD2 matches at 12 bases. From germline, CDR1 is SGHRS and CDR2 YFSETQ. CDR3 length: 19 amino acids. With V trimmed by 4 bases and J by 4 bases, 17 bases remained unmatched. This CDR3 reads CASSPSWASGRVEGETQYF. CDR3 DNA: TGCGCCAGCAGCCCCTCCTGGGCTAGCGGGAGGGTTGAAGGAGAGACCCAGTACTTC.

The chain links TRBV7-9 to TRBJ2-3; D gene unclear. The length of the CDR3 is 12 residues. Germline values: CDR1 SEHNR, CDR2 FQNEAQ (reference sequence). Trimming cost V 5 bases and J 8 bases, with 11 bases left between them. The CDR3 is CASSPLRPTQYF. CDR3 DNA: TGTGCCAGCAGCCCCCTGAGGCCTACGCAGTATTTT.

The chain carries TRBV6-5 and TRBJ2-1; 8 bases match TRBD2. The V gene end was trimmed by 6 bases and the J gene end by 8 bases; junction bases not matched to a gene: 12. Germline-derived CDR1 and CDR2 are MNHEY and SVGAGI. The CDR3 contains 15 residues. This CDR3 reads CASSPASGRSHEQFF. CDR3 DNA sequence: TGTGCCAGCAGCCCGGCGAGCGGGAGATCGCATGAGCAGTTCTTC.

The chain recombines TRBV10-3 with TRBJ1-1; possible D gene TRBD1, 6 bases. Germline V gives CDR1 ENHRY, CDR2 SYGVKD. This CDR3 has 13 amino acids. Trimming cost V 4 bases and J 7 bases, with 13 bases left between them. CDR3 coding DNA: TGTGCCATCAGTGGCCAGGGGCAAGATGAAGCTTTCTTT. This sequence encodes CAISGQGQDEAFF.

The chain joins TRBV19 to TRBJ2-3; 12 bases are a match to TRBD2. The CDR3 spans 14 residues. Germline trimming cut 9 bases from V and 3 bases from J; bases unmatched to any gene: 4. CDR1 is LNHDA, CDR2 SQIVND, per germline (reference sequence). CDR3: CASQTSGSTDTQYF. The DNA of the CDR3 is TGTGCCAGCCAGACTAGCGGGAGTACAGATACGCAGTATTTT.

The genes are TRBV4-2 and TRBJ2-1; 10 bases align to TRBD2. CDR3 length: 15 residues. The germline gives CDR1 LGHNA, CDR2 YNFKEQ. V shed 6 bases, J shed 4 bases, and the junction held 6 bases outside the gene matches. Written as DNA, the CDR3 is TGTGCCAGCAGGGACACTAGCGGGGCATACAATGAGCAGTTCTTC. It yields the protein CASRDTSGAYNEQFF.

This clone was counted a single time. The J gene is TRBJ2-1, the V gene TRBV5-4, with TRBD1 matching over 9 bases. The V gene's germline CDR1 is SGHNT and CDR2 YYREEE (reference sequence). The V and J ends lost 6 bases and 8 bases, in that order; junction bases with no gene match: 12. The CDR3 loop spans 15 amino acids. The CDR3 loop reads CASTSWDRVRDEQFF. The CDR3 coding sequence is TGTGCCAGCACCTCATGGGACAGGGTGCGTGATGAGCAGTTCTTC.

J is TRBJ2-7 and V is TRBV15, with 10 bases identical to TRBD1. The V gene's germline CDR1 is LNHNV and CDR2 YYDKDF (reference sequence). The CDR3 covers 16 residues. The V gene end was trimmed by 3 bases and the J gene end by 5 bases; junction bases not matched to a gene: 10. CDR3 sequence reads: CATSRYPGTGEHEQYF. In DNA form, the CDR3 reads TGTGCCACCAGCAGGTACCCCGGGACAGGGGAACACGAGCAGTACTTC.

The chain uses TRBV5-6 and TRBJ1-2; 7 nucleotides align to TRBD1. Germline V gives CDR1 SGHDT, CDR2 YYEEEE. V lost 0 bases and J lost 2; bases outside the gene matches: 4. The CDR3 runs 15 residues. CDR3 loop: CASSLGQGRNYGYTF. In DNA form, the CDR3 reads TGTGCCAGCAGCTTGGGACAGGGCCGAAACTATGGCTACACCTTC.

The V gene is TRBV9, the J gene TRBJ1-1; TRBD1 aligns across 8 bases. Looked up from germline, CDR1 is SGDLS and CDR2 is YYNGEE. V lost 0 bases to trimming and J lost 13 bases; unmatched junction nucleotides: 11. The CDR3 loop spans 14 amino acids. The chain's CDR3 is CASSVAEQGAGIFF. CDR3 bases: TGTGCCAGCAGCGTAGCGGAGCAGGGGGCGGGAATTTTCTTT.

The CDR3 sequence is CASSPRKGGSADTQYF. For the CDR3, the DNA is TGTGCCAGCAGCCCTCGTAAGGGCGGGAGTGCGGATACGCAGTATTTT. V is TRBV11-3 and J is TRBJ2-3, with TRBD2 identical over 7 bases. Germline assignment: CDR1 SGHNT and CDR2 YENEEA. After removal of 5 bases from V and 6 bases from J, the junction contained 14 bases not matched to a gene. The CDR3 has 16 amino acids.